The T cell receptor beta chain described here comes from a study of blood T cell repertoires in COVID-19. Study-wide context: Both acute and convalescent COVID-19 samples were obtained from the United States, Italy and Spain. In each case, the material was cDNA or gDNA derived from T cells, B-cell-depleted T cells, or PBMCs.

By share, this clone ranks as medium-sized. In the original analysis: Amplifying reference gene primers gave estimates of nucleated cell counts. The data were produced by immunoSEQ multiplex PCR, yet TCRdb's version contains in-frame clones alone and is incomplete. V and J calls and clone size are copied from that table; D and trimming were computed from the DNA. Of 150,000 to 200,000 clones listed, approximately 79% are singletons. The clonotype originates from a woman at least 80 years old with acute or convalescent COVID-19. The sequenced sample consisted of peripheral blood.

As DNA, the CDR3 is TGCGCCAGCAGCGAACAAAGTAATTCACCCCTCCACTTT. Its protein product is CASSEQSNSPLHF. The chain carries TRBV5-1 and TRBJ1-6; D remains ambiguous. Trimming left V 4 bases short and J 6 bases short, with 8 bases between. Germline loops: CDR1 SGHRS, CDR2 YFSETQ. This CDR3 is built from 13 residues.